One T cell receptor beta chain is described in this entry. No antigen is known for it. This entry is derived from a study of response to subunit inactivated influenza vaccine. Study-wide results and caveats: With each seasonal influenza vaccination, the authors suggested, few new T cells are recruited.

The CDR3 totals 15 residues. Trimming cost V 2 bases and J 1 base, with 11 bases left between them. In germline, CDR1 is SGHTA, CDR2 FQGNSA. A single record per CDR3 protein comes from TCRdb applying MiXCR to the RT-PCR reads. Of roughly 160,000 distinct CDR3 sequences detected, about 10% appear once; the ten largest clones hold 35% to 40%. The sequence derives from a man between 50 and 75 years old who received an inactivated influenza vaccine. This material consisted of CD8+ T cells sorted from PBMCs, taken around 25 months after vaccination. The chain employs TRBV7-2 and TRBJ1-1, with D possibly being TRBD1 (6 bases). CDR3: CASSLPGTSNTEAFF. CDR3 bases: TGTGCCAGCAGCTTACCCGGGACATCGAACACTGAAGCTTTCTTT.